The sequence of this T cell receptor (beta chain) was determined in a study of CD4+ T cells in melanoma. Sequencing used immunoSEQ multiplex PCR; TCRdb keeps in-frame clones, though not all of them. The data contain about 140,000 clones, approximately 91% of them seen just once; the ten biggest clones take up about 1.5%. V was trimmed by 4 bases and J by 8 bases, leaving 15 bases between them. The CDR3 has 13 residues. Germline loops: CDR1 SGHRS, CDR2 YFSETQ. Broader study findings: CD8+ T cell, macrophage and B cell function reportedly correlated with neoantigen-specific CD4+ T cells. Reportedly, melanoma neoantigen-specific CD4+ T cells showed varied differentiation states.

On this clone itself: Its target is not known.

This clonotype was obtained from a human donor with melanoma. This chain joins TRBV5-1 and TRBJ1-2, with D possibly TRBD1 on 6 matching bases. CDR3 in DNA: TGCGCCAGCAGCACGGAGACAGGTGACGGCTACACCTTC. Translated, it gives CASSTETGDGYTF.